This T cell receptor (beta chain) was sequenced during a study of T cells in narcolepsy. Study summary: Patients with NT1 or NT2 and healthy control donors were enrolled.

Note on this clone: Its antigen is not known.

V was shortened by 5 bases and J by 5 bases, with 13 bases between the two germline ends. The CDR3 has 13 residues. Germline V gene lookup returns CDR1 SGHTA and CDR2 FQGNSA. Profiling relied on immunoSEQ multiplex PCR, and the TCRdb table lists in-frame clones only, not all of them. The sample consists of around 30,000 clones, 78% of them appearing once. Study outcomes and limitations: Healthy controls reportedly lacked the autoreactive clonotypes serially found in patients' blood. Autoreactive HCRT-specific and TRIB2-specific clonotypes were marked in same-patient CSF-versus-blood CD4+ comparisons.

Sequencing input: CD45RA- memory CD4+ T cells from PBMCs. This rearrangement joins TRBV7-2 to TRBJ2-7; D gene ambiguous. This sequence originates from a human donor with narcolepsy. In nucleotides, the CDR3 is TGTGCCAGCAGCCGCCGACTGATGAACGAGCAGTACTTC. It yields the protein CASSRRLMNEQYF.